What follows is one T cell receptor beta chain and its context. Its antigen is unidentified. PBMCs originated in approximately 9.1 ml of fresh peripheral blood. This sample stems from a study of Graves' ophthalmopathy and Graves' hyperthyroidism. Study in general: The authors collected peripheral blood at initial diagnosis, before any treatment.

The CDR3 runs to 19 residues. J gave up 7 bases and V 0 bases, and 15 bases lay outside the gene matches. The germline CDR1 and CDR2 sequences are LGHDT and YNNKEL (reference sequence). Amplification of the TCR beta CDR3 regions used RNA transcripts (as template). First-round RT-PCR relied on HTBI primers, and a second-round multiplex PCR came next. Via MiXCR, TCRdb re-called the multiplex PCR reads, giving one row per CDR3 protein. This table has a few hundred thousand distinct CDR3 sequences, over 20% appearing once. Overall study findings and caveats: Among expanded thyroid clonotypes above 0.001 frequency, most also occurred in blood. Ophthalmopathy cases were distinguished from stable hyperthyroidism by a 13-signature model, reaching 85% to 90% sensitivity and 70% to 84% specificity.

The TCR was taken from a woman under 30 with stable Graves' hyperthyroidism. The material sequenced was peripheral blood. V usage is TRBV3-1 and J usage is TRBJ2-2; 9 bases line up with TRBD2. CDR3 protein: CASSQDLPALAGPDGELFF. The CDR3 nucleotides are TGTGCCAGCAGCCAAGATCTTCCAGCTCTAGCGGGGCCGGACGGGGAGCTGTTTTTT.